This TCR beta chain was recorded in a study of regulatory T cells in long-lasting Graves disease (dated by TCRdb to the early 2020s). For the study in its entirety: Patients with newly diagnosed Graves' disease had been on antithyroid drugs for under 3 months. This study used TCR sequencing and RNA sequencing of peripheral blood to compare persistent Graves' disease patients against newly diagnosed Graves' disease patients. The study took place in China and was registered as a clinical trial. A total of about 35 samples underwent TCR sequencing, from about 13 patients with persistent Graves' disease and approximately 20 patients with newly diagnosed Graves' disease. Overall study results and their limits: Peripheral blood alone was examined, since thyroid tissue, which constituted the primary lesion, could not be accessed. The small sample size was acknowledged by the authors as a limitation that may reduce accuracy. Compared with newly diagnosed patients, patients with persistent Graves' disease had lower TCR Shannon entropy and fewer highly expanded clones, which suggests clonal expansion. Patients with persistent disease shared more public clonotypes (about 2,700) than newly diagnosed patients did (about 970). Only the TCR beta chain was sequenced and analyzed. Persistent disease showed preferential use of TRBV28, TRBJ1-2 and TRBJ2-5, whereas newly diagnosed disease favored TRBV20-1 and TRBJ2-1.

The sample's time point, from its label and the paper: newly diagnosed GD, antithyroid drugs for less than 3 months. RNA was extracted from PBMCs in TRIzol for both TCR sequencing and RNA sequencing. The diagnosis of Graves' disease was made according to American Thyroid Association guidelines. Patients were recruited from an endocrinology department in Xi'an, China. Each patient gave 7.5 to 10 milliliters of peripheral blood, collected in an EDTA anticoagulant tube. Ficoll Paque Plus density gradient separation was used to isolate PBMCs, and no further T cell sorting was done. An Agilent 2100 Bioanalyzer and agarose gel were used to check RNA quality, while a NanoDrop 2000 measured RNA concentration. The CDR3, from cysteine to phenylalanine, totals 18 residues. Kept here is only the CDR3 DNA, which spans 54 bases and is read in frame from base 1. CDR1 is given as MGHRA and CDR2 as YSYEKL, both from the germline V gene. Unmatched junction bases come to 6, with V trimmed by 3 bases and J by 0 bases.

Points on this clonotype: Its antigen target is currently unknown. No much larger clone is present one base from it, and per-base qualities are unavailable.

Receptors were amplified or captured by multiplex PCR. Sequencing instrument: Illumina HiSeq 4000. iRepertoire HTBI primers and Arm-PCR amplification of CDR3 regions were used to construct TCR beta libraries. Gel purification was performed on PCR products prior to sequencing. From the authors' description of their analysis: A total of some 60 TRBV and 14 TRBJ segments were identified across samples and were used for gene usage analysis of CDR3 amino acid clonotypes. Filtered high-quality paired reads were merged into contigs using COPE and FqMerger. BLAST was used to align contigs to the IMGT TRBV, TRBD and TRBJ reference genes, and CDR3 was defined following IMGT. Clonotypes above 0.1% frequency were classified as highly expanded clones. Shannon entropy served as the measure of repertoire diversity, while the Gini coefficient captured V-J evenness. Clonotypes shared by more than one individual were considered public. In-frame beta chains were kept once TCRdb had trimmed the public reads at Q25 with fastp and called clones with MiXCR. Rows with one shared CDR3 protein collapse into an entry with the most common genes and DNA. The authors' filters were not applied to this entry. Recorded for this sample are roughly 430,000 distinct CDR3 sequences; about a sixth of them occurred a single time. The ten largest clones take up about 10% of the sample.

These data are also associated with another study on T cells in Graves' hyperthyroidism and ophthalmopathy. The second investigation adds: Stable Graves' hyperthyroidism was defined as the absence of progression to ophthalmopathy over 18 months of follow-up. Hyperthyroidism patients were newly diagnosed, with disease duration under 2 months, and aged 18 to 65 years. Any patient with an uncontrolled infection, another autoimmune disease, pregnancy or lactation was excluded. Diagnoses relied on clinical symptoms, serum thyroxine and TRAb, thyroid ultrasound and orbital computed tomography. For the first round of RT-PCR on the TCR CDR3, the HTBI primer set was used together with the Qiagen OneStep RT-PCR kit. Most expanded thyroid clonotypes (frequency above 0.001) were also detected in blood, suggesting blood repertoires may reflect thyroid immune responses. In cross-validation, a model built on a 13 V-J signature told ophthalmopathy apart from stable hyperthyroidism with approximately 91% sensitivity and around 84% specificity, and in testing the same model reached 80%/75%. In validation, progression to ophthalmopathy was predicted by the model with 55% to 71% sensitivity and just over 72% specificity, a median of 6.5 months before onset. A discovery cohort of approximately 97 patients, approximately 44 with Graves' ophthalmopathy and about 58 with stable Graves' hyperthyroidism, was used to find distinguishing TCR V-J signatures. Prospective prediction of ophthalmopathy was tested in an independent validation cohort consisting of some 19 hyperthyroidism patients and more than 15 patients who later progressed to ophthalmopathy. The approximately 100 discovery patients were randomly divided into training and test sets at a 7:3 ratio. The study also compared thyroid tissue and blood T-cell repertoires from a handful of Graves' hyperthyroidism patients. Following sampling, methimazole starting at 30 mg daily was given to hyperthyroidism patients, and high-dose intravenous methylprednisolone was given to ophthalmopathy patients. Libraries were constructed in a second round of multiplex PCR, after which size selection and purification were carried out. Sequencing of the libraries was done on an Illumina HiSeq2000 using paired-end 100 bp reads. SOAPnuke was used to process the raw data, throwing out any read that contained adapters or uncalled bases, had a mean Phred below 15, or lacked an exact constant-primer or identifier match. COPE v1.2.5 was used to merge the high-quality paired reads, and each unique nucleotide sequence was defined as a clonotype. Clonotypes were aligned to IMGT TRBV, TRBD and TRBJ reference segments using MiTCR v1.1. The analysis was restricted to V-J combinations with a frequency above 0.0001, which together covered 99.2% of the repertoires. The TCS score was defined as the ratio of F50 (clonal expansion) to E x V (chaos), calculated using BLOSUM62-based TCRdist between CDR3 peptides within each V-J. Welch's t-statistics and random forest reduced just over 500 V-J features to about 13, which were used in a naive Bayes classifier (R e1071). Sample size was not statistically predetermined, and blinding of investigators to group allocation was not performed. The paper reports TCR Vbeta CDR3 sequencing of 135 peripheral blood samples: around 45 ophthalmopathy, some 80 hyperthyroidism and about 17 progressor patients.

The chain is assembled from TRBV4-1 and TRBJ2-2, and 11 bases in between align with TRBD2. The source was peripheral blood mononuclear cells (PBMCs), collected at new diagnosis, from a patient treated with antithyroid drugs. The sequence came from a woman aged 25 to 39 with Graves disease. Donor details come from another sample of the same person, matched by shared clones. This receptor has the CDR3 CASSHRLAGPANTGELFF. The nucleotides are TGCGCCAGCAGCCACAGACTAGCGGGGCCCGCGAACACCGGGGAGCTGTTTTTT.